This paragraph reports one T cell receptor beta chain. The antigen is unknown. Each TCR beta cDNA library carried unique molecular identifiers. TCRdb reanalysed the PCR reads using MiXCR and keeps one entry per CDR3 protein. Altogether 700,000 to 800,000 distinct CDR3 sequences are present, 30% being singletons, with the ten largest covering roughly 0.53%. This specimen comes from a study of post-analysis software for immune sequencing data. The CDR3 is 13 residues long. The V end was cut by 1 base, the J end by 4 bases, with 7 bases between. Germline-derived CDR1 and CDR2 are DFQATT and SNEGSKA (reference sequence). Study-wide results and limits: With F measure, samples from one preparation batch clustered together strongly. Patients used several TRBV segments, including TRBV5-6, TRBV5-1 and TRBV20-1, more often than controls. Normalized Chao1 diversity in multiple sclerosis patients fell significantly below that of controls.

Sequences were obtained from blood. This sequence was found in a girl aged 5-17 years with multiple sclerosis. This sequence joins TRBV20-1 and TRBJ2-2; D is uncertain. CDR3 sequence (DNA): TGCAGTGCTAGAGGGGCCGGCACCGGGGAGCTGTTTTTT. Translating gives CSARGAGTGELFF.